This T cell receptor beta chain was captured by sequencing in a study of persistence of HIV-infected CD4 T cells. Study at large: The sample holds CD4+ T cells responsive to CMV or HIV-1 Gag. General study results and limits: TCR analyses could not target the rare provirus-carrying CMV-responding cells.

An overlapping HIV-1 Gag peptide pool stimulated these cells at roughly 0.97 ug/peptide/mL. CD40L-negative CD69-negative CD45RO-high memory CD4+ T cells were sorted as populations depleted of antigen-responding cells. Note on this clone: The antigen remains undetermined.

Germline trimming cut 7 bases from V and 6 bases from J; bases unmatched to any gene: 11. The CDR3 runs 14 residues. Germline-derived CDR1 and CDR2 are MNHEY and SVGAGI. Sequencing used immunoSEQ version 4 in survey mode. Assay: immunoSEQ multiplex PCR; the TCRdb copy retains only in-frame clones and omits some. In the table there are approximately 32,000 clones, about four fifths of which are singletons. The rearrangement uses TRBV6-5 and TRBJ2-7; 8 bases agree with TRBD1. The clonotype originates from an adult woman with HIV who was CMV-seropositive. The sequencing used CD4+ T cells sorted from PBMCs after 18-hour stimulation, collected from a patient who received antiretroviral therapy. CDR3 residues: CASTLTGTGGEQYF. The CDR3 coding sequence is TGTGCCAGCACCTTGACAGGGACAGGAGGCGAGCAGTACTTC.